The clone carrying this T cell receptor beta chain was recorded many times. Antigen specificity is unknown. The CDR3 length is 14 residues. V was pared by 7 bases and J by 0 bases, with 5 bases of the junction left unmatched. Germline V CDR1 and CDR2: SNHLY, FYNNEI. Scientists amplified the TCR beta CDR3 regions from RNA transcripts. HTBI primers were employed in first-round RT-PCR, then a second-round multiplex PCR followed. TCRdb ran MiXCR on the multiplex PCR reads and lists one entry per CDR3 protein. The sample has 170,000 or so distinct CDR3 sequences, over 35% seen once; the top ten hold 4.5% to 6%. This record comes from a study of Graves' ophthalmopathy and Graves' hyperthyroidism. Regarding the study as a whole: Blood also harbored most expanded thyroid clonotypes above 0.001 frequency. As the model predicted ophthalmopathy progression, it achieved a sensitivity of roughly 69% and a specificity of approximately 72%.

Having ophthalmopathy, the donors showed moderate-to-severe activity, CAS ≥3 and NOSPECS ≥4, with disease lasting under 3 months. The V and J genes are TRBV2 and TRBJ1-1; 7 positions match TRBD1. This clonotype originated in a woman between 35 and 50 years old with Graves' ophthalmopathy. Sequencing was carried out using peripheral blood. CDR3 protein: CASIEGQLNTEAFF. In DNA form, the CDR3 reads TGTGCCAGCATAGAGGGACAGTTGAACACTGAAGCTTTCTTT.